This T cell receptor (beta chain) is from a study of cytomegalovirus exposure and HLA in healthy donors. In the study overall: Among several hundred genotyped donors, roughly 81% fell in the Caucasian-associated ancestry cluster. Study findings and constraints: Overall, around 150 TCR beta chains were annotated as cytomegalovirus-associated.

A remark on this clone: Its antigen is still unknown.

PCR was performed using 60 Vbeta and 13 Jbeta primers. Clones were sequenced by immunoSEQ multiplex PCR, and TCRdb holds only the in-frame ones, with some missing. The sample yields approximately 100,000 clones, 70% to 85% seen once. CDR1 MNHEY and CDR2 SVGAGI come from the germline V gene. The trim removed 7 bases at V and 4 bases at J, leaving 8 bases unmatched. The CDR3 has 14 amino acids. The chain links TRBV6-5 to TRBJ1-1, with TRBD1 matching over 8 bases. The clonotype was recovered from a man aged 60 to 69 in good health and CMV-seronegative. Material: PBMCs. Here the CDR3 DNA reads TGTGCCAGCATCTCAAATACAGGGGGCACTGAAGCTTTCTTT. This gives the protein CASISNTGGTEAFF.